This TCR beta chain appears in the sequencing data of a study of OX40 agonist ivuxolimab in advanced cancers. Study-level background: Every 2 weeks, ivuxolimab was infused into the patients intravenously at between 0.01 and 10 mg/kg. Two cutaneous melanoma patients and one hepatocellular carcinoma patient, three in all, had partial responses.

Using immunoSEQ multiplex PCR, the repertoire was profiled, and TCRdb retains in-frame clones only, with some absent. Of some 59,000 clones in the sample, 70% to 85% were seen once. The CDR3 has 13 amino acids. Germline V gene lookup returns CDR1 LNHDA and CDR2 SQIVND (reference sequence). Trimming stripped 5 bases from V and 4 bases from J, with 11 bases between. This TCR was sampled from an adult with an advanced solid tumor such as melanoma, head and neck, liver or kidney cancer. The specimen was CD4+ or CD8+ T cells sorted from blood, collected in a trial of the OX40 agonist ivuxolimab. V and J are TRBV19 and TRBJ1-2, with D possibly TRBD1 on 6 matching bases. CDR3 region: CASSYREAYGYTF. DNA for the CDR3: TGTGCCAGTAGTTACAGGGAAGCCTATGGCTACACCTTC.